This T cell receptor beta chain was captured in a study of blood T cell repertoires in COVID-19. Germline loops: CDR1 SGHTS, CDR2 YDEGEE. The CDR3 loop spans 13 amino acids. V lost 4 bases to trimming and J lost 10 bases, with 12 bases between them. Here immunoSEQ multiplex PCR was the method, and the copy in TCRdb shows in-frame clones only, minus some. The data contain 100,000 or so clones, around 89% of them singletons. A single count supports this clone. The sequencing sample was made of peripheral blood. V is TRBV5-8 and J is TRBJ1-6; possible D gene TRBD1, 6 bases. The TCR was taken from a human donor with acute or convalescent COVID-19. The donor label of this sample is uncertain. The CDR3 protein is CASSRGGNSPLHF. The CDR3 nucleotides are TGTGCCAGCAGCAGGGGGGGAAACTCACCCCTCCACTTT.